Described below is a single T cell receptor beta chain sequence and its context. Antigen unknown. Germline CDR1 reads SGHAT; CDR2 reads FQNNGV. Trimming removed 4 bases from V and 6 bases from J; junction bases left unmatched: 8. This CDR3 spans 16 amino acids. This entry comes from a study of T-cell reconstitution after alpha-beta-depleted transplantation in children. Study results and caveats: Reported findings indicate that, about two months after transplant, alpha-beta T cells came from several hundred expanded clones, which were derived from non-depleted graft cells.

TCRbeta library preparation incorporated unique molecular identifiers. MiXCR was run by TCRdb on the PCR reads, yielding one entry per CDR3 protein. The sample holds about 110,000 distinct CDR3 sequences, 10% seen once. Sample: PBMCs, taken before TCRalphabeta/CD19-depleted stem cell transplant. V gene TRBV11-2 combines with J gene TRBJ2-2, with 10 bases fitting TRBD2. The sequence came from a boy aged 2-15 years with acute lymphoblastic leukemia, due to receive a stem cell transplant. The CDR3 nucleotides are TGTGCCAGCAGCTCGACTAGCGGGTCAGAGGCCGGGGAGCTGTTTTTT. Protein product: CASSSTSGSEAGELFF.